Listed below are T cell receptor beta chains from one sample, sequenced in a study of shared T cell receptors in the human thymus. TCRdb keeps only in-frame clones here, not all; method: immunoSEQ multiplex PCR. The sample shows some 660,000 clones, around 87% of them seen only once. The same sample was also used in a study of human thymus T cells.

Sequencing was performed on thymocytes. Receptors originate from a boy under three years old with a congenital heart defect. The CDR3 runs from the conserved cysteine through the conserved F or W. D genes are given only for firm matches. Part of the rows lack a size; the others show once, few, many or a class for expanded clones.

J | V | size | D | length | DNA | CDR3
TRBJ1-1 | TRBV6-1 | once | NA | 9 | TGTGCCAGCAGTGGCGGAGCTTTCTTT | CASSGGAFF
TRBJ1-1 | TRBV6-1 | NA | NA | 12 | TGTGCCAGCAGTGAAGGGCAGTATGAAGCTTTCTTT | CASSEGQYEAFF
TRBJ2-3 | TRBV13 | NA | TRBD2 | 18 | TGTGCCAGCAGCTTAGATGCCCAGCGGGGGGTTTACACAGATACGCAGTATTTT | CASSLDAQRGVYTDTQYF
TRBJ2-5 | TRBV13 | NA | NA | 12 | TGTGCCAGCAGCAATAATCCCCGGGTCCAGTACTTC | CASSNNPRVQYF
TRBJ2-2 | TRBV11-3 | NA | TRBD1 | 15 | TGTGCCAGCAGCTTTCTGACAGGGGAGACCGGGGAGCTGTTTTTT | CASSFLTGETGELFF
TRBJ2-5 | TRBV6-1 | NA | TRBD2 | 15 | TGTGCCAGCAGTGAAGATGCCGGGGGGGGAGAGACCCAGTACTTC | CASSEDAGGGETQYF
TRBJ1-2 | TRBV30 | NA | TRBD1 | 15 | TGTGCCTGGAGTGTACTGGGACAGGAATTCTATGGCTACACCTTC | CAWSVLGQEFYGYTF
TRBJ1-1 | TRBV29-1 | NA | TRBD1 | 13 | TGCAGCGTCGCGGACAGGGGGTTCCCTGAAGCTTTCTTT | CSVADRGFPEAFF
TRBJ2-5 | TRBV28 | NA | NA | 10 | TGTGCCAGCGGCCAGGAGACCCAGTACTTC | CASGQETQYF
TRBJ2-3 | TRBV29-1 | NA | TRBD1 | 13 | TGCAGCGCGGGGACAGGGCACGAGGATACGCAGTATTTT | CSAGTGHEDTQYF
TRBJ1-4 | TRBV10-1 | few | TRBD1 | 16 | TGCGCCAGCAGTGAGACTCCGGGACAGCGTAATGAAAAACTGTTTTTT | CASSETPGQRNEKLFF
TRBJ1-1 | TRBV6-6 | NA | TRBD1 | 16 | TGTGCCAGCAGTTACTTCCTGGACAGGGAGAACACTGAAGCTTTCTTT | CASSYFLDRENTEAFF
TRBJ1-5 | TRBV9 | NA | NA | 15 | TGTGCCAGCAGCGTGGGCAGGGGCCCAAATCAGCCCCAGCATTTT | CASSVGRGPNQPQHF
TRBJ2-7 | TRBV6-5 | NA | TRBD1 | 14 | TGTGCCAGCAGTTCCGACAGGGGGCCCTACGAGCAGTACTTC | CASSSDRGPYEQYF
TRBJ2-7 | TRBV6-1 | NA | NA | 15 | TGTGCCAGCAGTGAAGTTAGAGACAGGACCTACGAGCAGTACTTC | CASSEVRDRTYEQYF
TRBJ1-1 | TRBV18 | NA | TRBD1 | 15 | TGTGCCAGCTCAACGGACAGGGACCTACACACTGAAGCTTTCTTT | CASSTDRDLHTEAFF
TRBJ2-2 | TRBV7-8 | NA | NA | 16 | TGTGCCAGCAGCTTAGGACTAGGCCCGAACACCGGGGAGCTGTTTTTT | CASSLGLGPNTGELFF
TRBJ1-6 | TRBV6-1 | NA | NA | 16 | TGTGCCAGCAGTGAAGAGAAACAGGGAGGGAATTCACCCCTCCACTTT | CASSEEKQGGNSPLHF
TRBJ2-5 | TRBV25-1 | NA | NA | 13 | TGTGCCAGCAGTGCAGCGGTCCAAGAGACCCAGTACTTC | CASSAAVQETQYF
TRBJ2-7 | TRBV15 | NA | TRBD2 | 17 | TGTGCCACCAGCAGAGTAGCTAGCGGTACTTCGGCCCGCGAGCAGTACTTC | CATSRVASGTSAREQYF
TRBJ2-5 | TRBV5-6 | NA | NA | 15 | TGTGCCAGCAGCCTACTCGGGACTCGGAAAGAGACCCAGTACTTC | CASSLLGTRKETQYF
TRBJ2-7 | TRBV10-1 | once | TRBD2 | 18 | TGCGCCAGCAGTGAAGGACAGTACCCAGCGGGAGTTAACCACGAGCAGTACTTC | CASSEGQYPAGVNHEQYF
TRBJ2-4 | TRBV28 | NA | TRBD1 | 14 | TGTGCCAGCAGTGGACAGGGATCCAAAAACATTCAGTACTTC | CASSGQGSKNIQYF
TRBJ2-3 | TRBV27 | NA | NA | 13 | TGTGCCAGCAGTTTTGTGTACACAGATACGCAGTATTTT | CASSFVYTDTQYF
TRBJ1-2 | TRBV7-9 | NA | TRBD1 | 15 | TGTGCCAGCAGCTTAGGAGGGACAGGTCAATATGGCTACACCTTC | CASSLGGTGQYGYTF
TRBJ2-3 | TRBV7-9 | NA | TRBD1 | 16 | TGTGCCAGCAGTAGCACCCCAGGGGGCGGAGTGGATACGCAGTATTTT | CASSSTPGGGVDTQYF
TRBJ2-7 | TRBV4-2 | once | TRBD1 | 19 | TGTGCCAGCAGCCAAGATCAGGGGACAGGGAGCCTCTCCAGTCACGAGCAGTACTTC | CASSQDQGTGSLSSHEQYF
TRBJ2-1 | TRBV5-1 | NA | NA | 16 | TGCGCCAGCAGCTTGGAGGGACTCGGCTACAGTAATGAGCAGTTCTTC | CASSLEGLGYSNEQFF
TRBJ2-3 | TRBV20-1 | NA | NA | 11 | TGCAGTGCTACCCTAGACGGGGTCGAGTATTTT | CSATLDGVEYF
TRBJ1-2 | TRBV4-3 | NA | NA | 15 | TGCGCCAGCAGCCAAGGGGCCCCAGGGGAATATGGCTACACCTTC | CASSQGAPGEYGYTF
TRBJ2-5 | TRBV29-1 | NA | NA | 16 | TGCAGCGTTGAAGATCTGTCGGGACATCTCCGGGAGACCCAGTACTTC | CSVEDLSGHLRETQYF
TRBJ1-4 | TRBV27 | NA | TRBD1 | 14 | TGTGCCAGCACTGGACAGGGGGCTAATGAAAAACTGTTTTTT | CASTGQGANEKLFF
TRBJ2-7 | TRBV4-2 | NA | TRBD2 | 16 | TGTGCCAGCAGCCAAGTGGGGACTAGCGGGGTGTACGAGCAGTACTTC | CASSQVGTSGVYEQYF
TRBJ1-2 | TRBV7-9 | NA | NA | 14 | TGTGCCAGCAGCTTAGAAGCAGGGGACTATGGCTACACCTTC | CASSLEAGDYGYTF
TRBJ2-1 | TRBV6-1 | NA | NA | 14 | TGTGCCAGCAGCCCAAATAGCCCAGGGGATGAGCAGTTCTTC | CASSPNSPGDEQFF
TRBJ2-3 | TRBV6-1 | NA | NA | 14 | TGTGCCAGCAGTGTCGAGCGGGTGAGGGATACGCAGTATTTT | CASSVERVRDTQYF
TRBJ2-3 | TRBV5-6 | NA | TRBD2 | 18 | TGTGCCAGCAGCTTGTTCCTACTAGCGGGAGTACGGACAGATACGCAGTATTTT | CASSLFLLAGVRTDTQYF
TRBJ2-3 | TRBV28 | NA | TRBD2 | 20 | TGTGCCAGCACGTATGGGAACGGGACTAGCGGGAAAGCAAGCACAGATACGCAGTATTTT | CASTYGNGTSGKASTDTQYF
TRBJ2-7 | TRBV6-1 | NA | NA | 13 | TGTGCCAGCAGCTTACAGGCGACCTACGAGCAGTACTTC | CASSLQATYEQYF
TRBJ1-2 | TRBV6-5 | NA | TRBD1 | 16 | TGTGCCAGCAGTTACGGGAACAGGGGGCCTGACTATGGCTACACCTTC | CASSYGNRGPDYGYTF
TRBJ2-5 | TRBV5-1 | NA | TRBD2 | 18 | TGCGCCAGCAGCTTACTGGAATCACTAGCGGGGGGGTTGGAGACCCAGTACTTC | CASSLLESLAGGLETQYF
TRBJ2-1 | TRBV29-1 | NA | NA | 17 | TGCAGCGTTGAAGGGGTAGCTTCCGAAAGGCCCTACAATGAGCAGTTCTTC | CSVEGVASERPYNEQFF
TRBJ2-7 | TRBV28 | NA | TRBD1 | 18 | TGTGCCAGCAGTTTAGGGCGGGCAGGGGGCGAGCTGATCTACGAGCAGTACTTC | CASSLGRAGGELIYEQYF
TRBJ1-6 | TRBV30 | NA | NA | 15 | TGTGCCTGGAGTGGAGGGAACAACTATAATTCACCCCTCCACTTT | CAWSGGNNYNSPLHF
TRBJ2-5 | TRBV4-3 | NA | NA | 15 | TGCGCCAGCAGCCAAGACCGCAGTTACCAAGAGACCCAGTACTTC | CASSQDRSYQETQYF
TRBJ1-5 | TRBV19 | NA | TRBD1 | 15 | TGTGCCAGTAGTATCGTGACAGGGGGCAATCAGCCCCAGCATTTT | CASSIVTGGNQPQHF
TRBJ1-3 | TRBV5-8 | NA | NA | 12 | TGTGCCAGCAGCTTCGACAGAAACACCATATATTTT | CASSFDRNTIYF
TRBJ1-2 | TRBV12-1 | NA | NA | 14 | TGTGCCAGCAGCTTTATGAGAGGCGGGGGTGGCTACACCTTC | CASSFMRGGGGYTF
TRBJ2-1 | TRBV4-2 | NA | NA | 18 | TGTGCCAGCAGCCAACAACCGACCCTAGCGCGGGCGCACAATGAGCAGTTCTTC | CASSQQPTLARAHNEQFF
TRBJ1-2 | TRBV10-1 | NA | NA | 13 | TGCGCCAGCAACACAGGGATTAACTATGGCTACACCTTC | CASNTGINYGYTF
TRBJ2-1 | TRBV27 | NA | TRBD1 | 16 | TGTGCCAGCAGGGAAGGACAGGGGAGCTCCTACAATGAGCAGTTCTTC | CASREGQGSSYNEQFF
TRBJ2-7 | TRBV5-6 | NA | TRBD2 | 14 | TGTGCCAGCAGCTTAATGGAGGGGAGGGACGAGCAGTACTTC | CASSLMEGRDEQYF
TRBJ2-7 | TRBV11-3 | NA | NA | 14 | TGTGCCAGCAGCTTAAAACAGGGTTCCTACGAGCAGTACTTC | CASSLKQGSYEQYF